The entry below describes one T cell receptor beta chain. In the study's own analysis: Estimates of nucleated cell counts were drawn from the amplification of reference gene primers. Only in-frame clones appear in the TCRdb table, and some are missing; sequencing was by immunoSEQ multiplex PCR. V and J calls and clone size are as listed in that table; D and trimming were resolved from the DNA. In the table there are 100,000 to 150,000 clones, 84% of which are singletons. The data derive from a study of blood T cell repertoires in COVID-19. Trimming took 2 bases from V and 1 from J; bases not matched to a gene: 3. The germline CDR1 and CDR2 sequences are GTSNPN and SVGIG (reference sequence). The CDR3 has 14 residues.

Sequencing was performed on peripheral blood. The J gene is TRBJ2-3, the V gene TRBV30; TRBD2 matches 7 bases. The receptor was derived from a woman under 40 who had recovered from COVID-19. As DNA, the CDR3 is TGTGCCTGGAGTAGCCTAGCGGGCACAGATACGCAGTATTTT. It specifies CAWSSLAGTDTQYF. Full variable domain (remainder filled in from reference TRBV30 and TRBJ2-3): SQTIHQWPATLVQPVGSPLSLECTVEGTSNPNLYWYRQAAGRGLQLLFYSVGIGQISSEVPQNLSASRPQDRQFILSSKKLLLSDSGFYLCAWSSLAGTDTQYFGPGTRLTVL.